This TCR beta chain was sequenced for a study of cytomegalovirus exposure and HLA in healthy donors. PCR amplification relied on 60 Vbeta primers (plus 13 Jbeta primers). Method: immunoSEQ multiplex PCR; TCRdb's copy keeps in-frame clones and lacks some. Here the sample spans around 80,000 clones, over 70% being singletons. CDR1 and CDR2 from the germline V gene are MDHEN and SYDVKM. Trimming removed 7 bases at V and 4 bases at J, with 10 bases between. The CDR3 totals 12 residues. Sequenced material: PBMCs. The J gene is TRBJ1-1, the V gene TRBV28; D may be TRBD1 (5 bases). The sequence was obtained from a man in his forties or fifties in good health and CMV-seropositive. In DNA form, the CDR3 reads TGTGCCAGCACATGGGGGGGCACTGAAGCTTTCTTT. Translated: CASTWGGTEAFF. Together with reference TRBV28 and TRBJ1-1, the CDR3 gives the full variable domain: DVKVTQSSRYLVKRTGEKVFLECVQDMDHENMFWYRQDPGLGLRLIYFSYDVKMKEKGDIPEGYSVSREKKERFSLILESASTNQTSMYLCASTWGGTEAFFGQGTRLTVV.